A selection of T cell receptor beta chains follows, all from one sample in a study of T cell responses to AZD1222 COVID-19 vaccine. TCRdb's copy holds only in-frame clones and misses some; the assay was immunoSEQ multiplex PCR. The data show approximately 130,000 clones, 90% seen once. The sample was peripheral blood, taken on day 0 of AZD1222 vaccination. These receptors were collected from an adult in good health. The CDR3 runs from the conserved cysteine through the conserved F or W. D genes are given only for firm matches. Size tells how often a clone was seen (once, few, many) or the class of an expanded clone, and some rows leave it out.

TRBJ1-5 | TRBV20-1 | - | - | CSASGNQPQHF | TGCAGTGCGTCAGGGAATCAGCCCCAGCATTTT
TRBJ2-1 | TRBV4-2 | TRBD1 | - | CASSRQTGGGDNEQFF | TGTGCCAGCAGCCGGCAGACAGGGGGAGGGGACAATGAGCAGTTCTTC
TRBJ1-6 | TRBV30 | - | - | CAWVVGSNRDGYNSPLHF | TGTGCCTGGGTCGTAGGGAGCAATAGGGACGGCTATAATTCACCCCTCCACTTT
TRBJ2-1 | TRBV28 | - | once | CASSLWQGVGYNEQFF | TGTGCCAGCAGTTTATGGCAAGGCGTGGGGTACAATGAGCAGTTCTTC
TRBJ1-1 | TRBV28 | - | - | CASSSPGLNTEAFF | TGTGCCAGCAGTTCACCGGGGCTGAACACTGAAGCTTTCTTT
TRBJ2-2 | TRBV10-1 | - | - | CASSELITGELFF | TGCGCCAGCAGTGAGTTGATCACCGGGGAGCTGTTTTTT
TRBJ2-1 | TRBV4-1 | - | - | CASSQGRRDRPWYNEQFF | TGCGCCAGCAGCCAAGGCCGCCGGGACCGTCCTTGGTACAATGAGCAGTTCTTC
TRBJ1-2 | TRBV28 | - | - | CASQGSLYGYTF | TGTGCCAGCCAAGGGTCTCTTTATGGCTACACCTTC
TRBJ2-1 | TRBV11-2 | - | - | CASSPWSQSNEQFF | TGTGCCAGCAGCCCATGGTCACAGTCCAATGAGCAGTTCTTC
TRBJ2-1 | TRBV19 | TRBD1 | - | CASTRTGAYNEQFF | TGTGCCAGTACCCGGACAGGGGCCTACAATGAGCAGTTCTTC
TRBJ1-1 | TRBV28 | - | few | CASGREGGTEAFF | TGTGCCAGCGGTAGGGAAGGAGGGACTGAAGCTTTCTTT
TRBJ1-3 | TRBV2 | TRBD1 | few | CASRAGTGSGNTIYF | TGTGCCAGCAGAGCGGGGACAGGGTCTGGAAACACCATATATTTT
TRBJ2-7 | TRBV7-6 | TRBD1 | - | CASSSIIGTGERYEQYF | TGTGCCAGCAGCTCGATAATTGGGACAGGGGAACGATACGAGCAGTACTTC
TRBJ2-5 | TRBV20-1 | - | - | CSDLNQGTQYF | TGCAGTGACTTGAATCAGGGGACCCAGTACTTC
TRBJ1-1 | TRBV19 | TRBD1 | - | CASSSRTGSYTEAFF | TGTGCCAGTAGCTCCCGGACAGGGTCGTACACTGAAGCTTTCTTT
TRBJ1-3 | TRBV28 | TRBD1 | - | CASSLFTGGGNTIYF | TGTGCCAGCAGTTTATTTACAGGGGGAGGAAACACCATATATTTT
TRBJ1-5 | TRBV5-5 | TRBD1 | - | CASSSGQGNQPQHF | TGTGCCAGCAGCTCAGGACAGGGGAATCAGCCCCAGCATTTT
TRBJ1-1 | TRBV13 | - | - | CATRTGPEAFF | TGTGCCACCCGGACGGGCCCTGAAGCTTTCTTT
TRBJ2-1 | TRBV7-3 | TRBD1 | once | CASSLWGTGPNEQFF | TGTGCCAGCAGCTTATGGGGGACAGGACCCAATGAGCAGTTCTTC
TRBJ2-2 | TRBV6-5 | TRBD2 | - | CASTKTGTSAGELFF | TGTGCCAGCACCAAAACCGGGACTAGTGCCGGGGAGCTGTTTTTT
TRBJ2-1 | TRBV7-9 | TRBD1 | few | CASSYDRAPLNNEQFF | TGTGCCAGCAGTTATGACAGGGCGCCCCTCAACAATGAGCAGTTCTTC
TRBJ1-1 | TRBV27 | - | - | CASSLRAGNTEAFF | TGTGCCAGCAGTTTACGGGCAGGGAACACTGAAGCTTTCTTT
TRBJ2-3 | TRBV6-2/TRBV6-3 | TRBD1 | - | CASSYSGQGAPDTQYF | TGTGCCAGCAGTTACTCGGGACAGGGGGCCCCAGATACGCAGTATTTT
TRBJ2-1 | TRBV6-5 | - | - | CASSYWREAHNEQFF | TGTGCCAGCAGTTACTGGAGGGAGGCACACAATGAGCAGTTCTTC
TRBJ1-1 | TRBV29-1 | - | once | CSVASRNTEAFF | TGCAGCGTTGCTTCCAGGAACACTGAAGCTTTCTTT
TRBJ1-1 | TRBV21-1 | - | - | CASNQQDPPAGVNTEAFF | TGTGCCAGCAATCAGCAGGACCCCCCCGCCGGAGTGAACACTGAAGCTTTCTTT
TRBJ2-7 | TRBV12-3/TRBV12-4 | - | - | CASVGQTNYEQYF | TGTGCCAGTGTCGGGCAGACAAACTACGAGCAGTACTTC
TRBJ1-1 | TRBV5-6 | - | - | CASSLSGWGTEAFF | TGTGCCAGCAGCTTGTCAGGGTGGGGCACTGAAGCTTTCTTT
TRBJ1-1 | TRBV7-2 | - | - | CASSFVRNTEAFF | TGTGCCAGCAGCTTTGTCCGAAACACTGAAGCTTTCTTT
TRBJ2-1 | TRBV11-2 | TRBD1 | - | CASSSLGQFTSEQFF | TGTGCCAGCAGCTCACTGGGACAGTTTACTTCTGAGCAGTTCTTC
TRBJ1-2 | TRBV3-1/TRBV3-2 | - | - | CASSQDPGYYGYTF | TGTGCCAGCAGCCAAGATCCAGGGTACTATGGCTACACCTTC
TRBJ1-2 | TRBV28 | TRBD1 | - | CASIRQGGGYTF | TGTGCCAGCATTAGACAGGGTGGTGGCTACACCTTC
TRBJ2-7 | TRBV7-8 | - | - | CASSLAQGGSYEQYF | TGTGCCAGCAGCTTAGCACAGGGAGGCTCCTACGAGCAGTACTTC
TRBJ1-5 | TRBV11-1 | - | - | CASSLARGQPQHF | TGTGCCAGCAGCTTAGCCCGGGGGCAGCCCCAGCATTTT
TRBJ2-5 | TRBV29-1 | TRBD2 | - | CSVDGSSGQETQYF | TGCAGCGTTGATGGGTCTAGCGGACAAGAGACCCAGTACTTC
TRBJ1-1 | TRBV6-5 | TRBD1 | - | CASSRDRASTEAFF | TGTGCCAGCAGTCGGGACAGGGCGTCCACTGAAGCTTTCTTT
TRBJ1-5 | TRBV6-2/TRBV6-3 | - | - | CASSRPQGYSNQPQHF | TGTGCCAGCAGTCGGCCCCAGGGGTATAGCAATCAGCCCCAGCATTTT
TRBJ2-5 | TRBV2 | TRBD2 | - | CASNPGTSPETQYF | TGTGCCAGCAACCCCGGGACTAGCCCAGAGACCCAGTACTTC
TRBJ1-1 | TRBV11-2 | - | once | CASSPEVGSTEAFF | TGTGCCAGCAGCCCAGAGGTGGGAAGCACTGAAGCTTTCTTT
TRBJ1-2 | TRBV9 | - | - | CASSVERGSGGYTF | TGTGCCAGCAGCGTAGAGAGGGGCAGCGGGGGCTACACCTTC
TRBJ2-4 | TRBV6-2/TRBV6-3 | - | - | CASSTPRDSIQYF | TGTGCCAGCAGTACCCCCCGGGACTCCATTCAGTACTTC
TRBJ1-2 | TRBV19 | - | - | CASRPGTNYGYTF | TGTGCCAGCCGGCCAGGCACCAACTATGGCTACACCTTC
TRBJ1-4 | TRBV19 | TRBD1 | - | CASTRQGVGEKLFF | TGTGCCAGTACCCGACAGGGTGTCGGTGAAAAACTGTTTTTT
TRBJ2-3 | TRBV5-1 | TRBD2 | - | CASARGGTDTQYF | TGCGCCAGCGCCCGGGGGGGTACAGATACGCAGTATTTT
TRBJ2-7 | TRBV14 | - | - | CASSHITYEQYF | TGTGCCAGCAGCCATATTACCTACGAGCAGTACTTC
TRBJ2-7 | TRBV6-2/TRBV6-3 | TRBD1 | few | CASSYRSRDRLIYEQYF | TGTGCCAGCAGTTACCGAAGCCGGGACAGGCTAATTTACGAGCAGTACTTC
TRBJ2-7 | TRBV6-5 | - | - | CASSRSPVLSTQQYF | TGTGCCAGCAGTCGGTCTCCGGTCCTTTCTACGCAGCAGTACTTC
TRBJ1-5 | TRBV27 | - | - | CASSLRPGQPQHF | TGTGCCAGCAGTTTGAGGCCAGGTCAGCCCCAGCATTTT
TRBJ2-1 | TRBV12-3/TRBV12-4 | - | - | CASSRGYNEQFF | TGTGCCAGCAGTAGGGGGTACAATGAGCAGTTCTTC
TRBJ1-4 | TRBV5-1 | - | - | CASRLARFDEKLFF | TGCGCCAGCAGGCTAGCCAGATTCGACGAAAAACTGTTTTTT
TRBJ2-3 | TRBV28 | TRBD2 | - | CASSHWTSGRGSTDTQYF | TGTGCCAGCAGTCATTGGACTAGCGGGAGGGGTAGCACAGATACGCAGTATTTT
TRBJ2-4 | TRBV15 | TRBD2 | - | CATAVAGGPIQYF | TGTGCCACTGCCGTAGCGGGAGGCCCCATTCAGTACTTC
TRBJ1-6 | TRBV4-3 | - | - | CASSQVPLDYNSPLHF | TGCGCCAGCAGCCAAGTACCCCTCGACTATAATTCACCCCTCCACTTT
TRBJ1-4 | TRBV28 | - | - | CASLRGRGEKLFF | TGTGCCAGCCTCCGAGGGAGGGGCGAAAAACTGTTTTTT
TRBJ2-5 | TRBV7-9 | - | - | CASSFSTQETQYF | TGTGCCAGCAGCTTCAGTACCCAAGAGACCCAGTACTTC